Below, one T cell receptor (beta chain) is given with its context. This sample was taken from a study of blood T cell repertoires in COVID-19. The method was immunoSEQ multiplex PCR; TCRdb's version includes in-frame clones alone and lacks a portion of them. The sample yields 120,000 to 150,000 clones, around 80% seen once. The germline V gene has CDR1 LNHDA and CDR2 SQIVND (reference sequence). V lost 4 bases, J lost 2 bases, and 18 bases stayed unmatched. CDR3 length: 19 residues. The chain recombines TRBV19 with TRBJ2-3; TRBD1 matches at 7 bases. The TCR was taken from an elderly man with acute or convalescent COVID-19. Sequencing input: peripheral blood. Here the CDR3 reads CASSTGQRSPQSSTDTQYF. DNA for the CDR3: TGTGCCAGTAGTACGGGACAGCGATCCCCCCAATCCTCCACAGATACGCAGTATTTT.